The next 8 T cell receptor beta chains were all read from a single sample in a study of T cells in Graves' hyperthyroidism and ophthalmopathy. Amplified TCR beta CDR3 regions came from RNA transcripts. The HTBI set primed first-round TCR CDR3 RT-PCR. MiXCR was run by TCRdb on the multiplex PCR reads, yielding one entry per CDR3 protein. The top ten hold under 65% of the sample, which has fewer than 250,000 distinct CDR3 sequences, approximately 17% seen once. Sequences were obtained from blood. The receptors shown here come from a man aged 50-60 years with Graves' hyperthyroidism.

The J gene is TRBJ2-7, the V gene TRBV4-2; D not certain. Germline V gene data show CDR1 as LGHNA and CDR2 as YNFKEQ. The CDR3 contains 14 residues. With 0 bases removed from V and 3 bases from J, the gap between germline ends came to 9 bases. This CDR3 is CASSQDSTYYEQYF. As DNA, the CDR3 is TGTGCCAGCAGCCAAGATTCTACCTACTACGAGCAGTACTTC.

Ten or more counts support this clonotype. The V gene is TRBV28, the J gene TRBJ1-5, with no clear D. CDR1 and CDR2 (germline): MDHEN, SYDVKM. The CDR3 length is 13 residues. The V and J ends lost 7 bases and 10 bases respectively, with 17 bases between them. The CDR3 nucleotides read TGTGCCAGCACCTCTAGCGCGGGTGAACCCCAGCATTTT. This translates into CASTSSAGEPQHF.

This clonotype was counted at least ten times. This chain links TRBV12-3 or TRBV12-4 with TRBJ1-1, with 8 nucleotides matching TRBD1. Trimming removed 7 bases from V and 1 base from J; junction bases left unmatched: 14. The CDR3 length is 17 residues. The CDR3 DNA is TGTGCCAGCAATCCGGGGACAAGAGGACAGGGGAACACTGAAGCTTTCTTT. Its translation: CASNPGTRGQGNTEAFF.

The gene calls are TRBV6-1 and TRBJ1-4; TRBD1 might be the D (5 bases). Trimming removed 4 bases at V and 7 bases at J, with 13 bases between. Looked up from germline, CDR1 is MNHNS and CDR2 is SASEGT. CDR3 length equals 14 residues. The CDR3 coding sequence is TGTGCCAGCAGTGCTTTCAGGGTTTTTGAAAAACTGTTTTTT. Translating it yields CASSAFRVFEKLFF.

This clonotype was observed at least ten times. This rearrangement joins TRBV18 to TRBJ2-1; D is tentatively TRBD1 or TRBD2 (5 bases each). CDR3 size: 15 residues. Germline loops: CDR1 KGHSH, CDR2 LQKENI. The germline V and J ends were trimmed by 6 bases and 2 bases, with 14 bases remaining between them. The CDR3 sequence: CASSRRDDPYNEQFF. The CDR3 DNA reads TGTGCCAGCTCCCGCCGGGACGACCCCTACAATGAGCAGTTCTTC.

This clonotype was detected only a few times. This chain joins TRBV6-1 and TRBJ2-5; the match to TRBD1 covers 9 bases. Germline assignment: CDR1 MNHNS and CDR2 SASEGT. V shed 5 bases and J 5 bases; nucleotides not matched to a gene: 12. The CDR3 sequence is 16 residues long. This chain's CDR3 is CASSYAGQGGFETQYF. The CDR3 bases are TGTGCCAGCAGTTACGCGGGACAGGGCGGGTTTGAGACCCAGTACTTC.

This clonotype was found a few times. V gene TRBV27 combines with J gene TRBJ2-1; 11 nucleotides agree with TRBD2. Germline V gene sequence: CDR1 MNHEY, CDR2 SMNVEV (reference sequence). The CDR3 length is 16 residues. V lost 3 bases, J lost 2 bases, and 3 bases stayed unmatched. As DNA, the CDR3 is TGTGCCAGCAGTTTTCTAGCGGGAGGTCCCTACAATGAGCAGTTCTTC. The encoded protein is CASSFLAGGPYNEQFF.

This clonotype showed up just a few times. The rearrangement joins TRBV3-1 to TRBJ2-2; TRBD1 aligns across 9 bases. The V segment lost 4 bases and the J segment 3 bases; nucleotides outside the gene matches: 6. The CDR3 has 16 amino acids. Germline CDR1 LGHDT, CDR2 YNNKEL (reference sequence). Here the CDR3 reads CASSPGQGTYTGELFF. CDR3 DNA: TGTGCCAGCAGCCCCGGACAGGGGACCTACACCGGGGAGCTGTTTTTT.